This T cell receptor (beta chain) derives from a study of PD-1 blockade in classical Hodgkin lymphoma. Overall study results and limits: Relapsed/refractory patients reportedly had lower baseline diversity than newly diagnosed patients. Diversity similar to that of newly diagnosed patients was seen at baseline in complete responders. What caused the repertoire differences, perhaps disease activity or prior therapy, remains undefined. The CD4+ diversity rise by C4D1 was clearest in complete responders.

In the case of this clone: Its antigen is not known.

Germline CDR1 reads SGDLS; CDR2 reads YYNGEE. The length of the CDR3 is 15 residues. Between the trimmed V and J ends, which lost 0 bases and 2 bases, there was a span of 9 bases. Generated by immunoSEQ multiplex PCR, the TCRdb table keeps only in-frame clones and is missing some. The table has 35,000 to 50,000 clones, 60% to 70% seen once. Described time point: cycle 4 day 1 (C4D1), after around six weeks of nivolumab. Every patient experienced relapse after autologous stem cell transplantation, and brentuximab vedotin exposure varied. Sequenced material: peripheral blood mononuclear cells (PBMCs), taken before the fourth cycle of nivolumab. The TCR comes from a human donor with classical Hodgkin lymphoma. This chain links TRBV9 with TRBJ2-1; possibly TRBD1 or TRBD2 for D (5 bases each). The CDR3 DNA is TGTGCCAGCAGCGTAGTCGGGGCTACCTACAATGAGCAGTTCTTC. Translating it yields CASSVVGATYNEQFF. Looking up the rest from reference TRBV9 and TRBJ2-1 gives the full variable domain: DSGVTQTPKHLITATGQRVTLRCSPRSGDLSVYWYQQSLDQGLQFLIQYYNGEERAKGNILERFSAQQFPDLHSELNLSSLELGDSALYFCASSVVGATYNEQFFGPGTRLTVL.